Each of the 13 T cell receptor beta chains below was sequenced from the same sample in a study of OX40 agonist ivuxolimab in advanced cancers. Data came from immunoSEQ multiplex PCR; TCRdb stores just in-frame clones and leaves some out. The sample records approximately 3,300 clones, under 95% being singletons. The material sequenced was CD4+ or CD8+ T cells sorted from blood, taken in a trial of the OX40 agonist ivuxolimab. The receptors originated from an adult with an advanced solid tumor such as melanoma, head and neck, liver or kidney cancer.

J is TRBJ2-6 and V is TRBV5-1; tentatively, D is TRBD1 (5 bases). CDR1 and CDR2 from the germline V gene are SGHRS and YFSETQ. The CDR3 covers 14 residues. Trimming took off 2 bases at V and 3 bases at J, with 6 bases between the two ends. The CDR3 DNA reads as TGCGCCAGCAGCTTCCAGGGTGGGGCCAACGTCCTGACTTTC. It specifies CASSFQGGANVLTF.

The V gene is TRBV9, the J gene TRBJ1-2, with TRBD1 matching over 8 bases. The V gene's germline CDR1 is SGDLS and CDR2 YYNGEE. Trimming cost V 4 bases and J 7 bases; bases outside gene matches: 9. The CDR3 has 14 residues. The CDR3, as DNA: TGTGCCAGCAGCACCCCGGACAGGGCTTCTGGCTACACCTTC. It translates to CASSTPDRASGYTF.

This chain connects TRBV11-2 to TRBJ1-1; 9 nucleotides align to TRBD1. Germline values: CDR1 SGHAT, CDR2 FQNNGV. CDR3 length: 13 residues. The V segment lost 8 bases and the J segment 3 bases; nucleotides outside the gene matches: 4. The CDR3 is CASGQGRHTEAFF. In DNA, the CDR3 is TGTGCCAGCGGACAGGGGAGACACACTGAAGCTTTCTTT. The full variable domain, with the rest looked up from reference TRBV11-2 and TRBJ1-1, is EAGVAQSPRYKIIEKRQSVAFWCNPISGHATLYWYQQILGQGPKLLIQFQNNGVVDDSQLPKDRFSAERLKGVDSTLKIQPAKLEDSAVYLCASGQGRHTEAFFGQGTRLTVV.

The rearrangement joins TRBV19 to TRBJ2-7, with D tentatively TRBD2 (6 bases). The CDR3 is made up of 13 amino acids. The germline V gene has CDR1 LNHDA and CDR2 SQIVND (reference sequence). V lost 2 bases, J lost 3 bases, and 8 bases lay in between. The CDR3 here is CASSILGGYEQYF. The CDR3 DNA reads as TGTGCCAGTAGTATACTGGGAGGCTACGAGCAGTACTTC.

The rearrangement joins TRBV19 to TRBJ2-2, with 7 bases that match TRBD2. After removal of 3 bases from V and 0 bases from J, the junction contained 7 bases not matched to a gene. This CDR3 comprises 17 residues. Germline V CDR1 and CDR2: LNHDA, SQIVND (reference sequence). In nucleotides, the CDR3 is TGTGCCAGTAGTATCCTTCTAGCGGATACGAACACCGGGGAGCTGTTTTTT. Its protein is CASSILLADTNTGELFF.

This clone was detected a few times. V usage is TRBV5-1 and J usage is TRBJ1-1; a weak D match, TRBD1 (6 bases). This CDR3 is built from 16 residues. Germline values: CDR1 SGHRS, CDR2 YFSETQ. Between the trimmed V and J ends, which lost 4 bases and 1 base, there was a span of 17 bases. Here the CDR3 DNA reads TGCGCCAGCAGCCCCCAAGTACAGGGATCGAACACTGAAGCTTTCTTT. It translates to CASSPQVQGSNTEAFF.

V and J are TRBV11-2 and TRBJ2-5; 9 positions match TRBD1. This CDR3 spans 15 amino acids. J lost 1 base, V lost 3 bases, and 3 bases had no gene match. Germline CDR1 SGHAT, CDR2 FQNNGV. CDR3 sequence: CASSFGQGFQETQYF. Here the CDR3 DNA reads TGTGCCAGCAGCTTTGGACAGGGGTTCCAAGAGACCCAGTACTTC.

The chain recombines TRBV29-1 with TRBJ1-3; D unresolved. Trimming took off 5 bases at V and 4 bases at J, with 6 bases between the two ends. CDR1 and CDR2 (germline): SQVTM, ANQGSEA. The CDR3 contains 11 residues. The CDR3 protein is CSVISGNTIYF. In DNA form, the CDR3 reads TGCAGCGTTATCAGCGGAAACACCATATATTTT.

The genes are TRBV11-2 and TRBJ2-5; unclear D gene. This CDR3 has 16 residues. Trimming removed 1 base at V and 2 bases at J, with 14 bases between. Germline values: CDR1 SGHAT, CDR2 FQNNGV. DNA for the CDR3: TGTGCCAGCAGCTTAGGTATCTGGGTTGAGCAAGAGACCCAGTACTTC. It yields the protein CASSLGIWVEQETQYF.

The V call is TRBV5-1, the J call TRBJ2-1, with 10 bases lining up with TRBD2. V lost 2 bases and J lost 15; bases outside the gene matches: 8. The CDR3 runs 13 residues. The germline V gene encodes CDR1 SGHRS and CDR2 YFSETQ. CDR3 nucleotide sequence: TGCGCCAGCAGCTTCTCCTCTAGCGGGGGTTCGTTCTTC. It yields the protein CASSFSSSGGSFF.

The V call is TRBV28, the J call TRBJ2-1; D perhaps matches TRBD1 (5 bases). The germline V and J ends were trimmed by 0 bases and 5 bases, with 8 bases remaining between them. This CDR3 has 14 residues. Germline V gene sequence: CDR1 MDHEN, CDR2 SYDVKM. CDR3 residues: CASSLWRQHNEQFF. In DNA, the CDR3 is TGTGCCAGCAGTTTATGGCGACAGCACAATGAGCAGTTCTTC.

This sequence joins TRBV30 and TRBJ1-2; 9 bases are a match to TRBD1. The CDR3 sequence is 11 residues long. The germline V gene has CDR1 GTSNPN and CDR2 SVGIG (reference sequence). Trimming removed 5 bases from V and 5 bases from J; junction bases left unmatched: 0. This CDR3 is CAWGQGYGYTF. DNA of the CDR3: TGTGCCTGGGGACAGGGGTATGGCTACACCTTC.

The chain employs TRBV10-3 and TRBJ1-1; no clear D. With 0 bases removed from V and 6 bases from J, the gap between germline ends came to 11 bases. The CDR3 loop spans 14 amino acids. Germline CDR1 and CDR2: ENHRY and SYGVKD. CDR3 sequence reads: CAISESIGLSEAFF. DNA for the CDR3: TGTGCCATCAGTGAGTCGATTGGTTTATCTGAAGCTTTCTTT.